A selection of T cell receptor beta chains follows, all from one sample in a study of blood T cell repertoires in COVID-19. The repertoire was sequenced with immunoSEQ multiplex PCR; TCRdb's copy has only in-frame clones and lacks some. The repertoire holds 30,000 to 40,000 clones, approximately 81% seen once, with roughly an eighth in the top ten. The sequencing sample was made of peripheral blood. These receptors originate from a human donor in a cohort sampled during active COVID-19. Each CDR3 is given without its conserved first and last residue.

j_gene | v_gene | CDR3aa
TRBJ2-7 | TRBV12-3/TRBV12-4 | ASRFDGDYEQY
TRBJ1-2 | TRBV5-1 | ASRPEGGYGYT
TRBJ2-3 | TRBV5-1 | ASSLAGTDTQY
TRBJ2-2 | TRBV15 | ATSRDEGTGELF
TRBJ2-7 | TRBV11-3 | ASSLGGQFDEQY
TRBJ2-5 | TRBV3-1/TRBV3-2 | ASSQGTAQETQY
TRBJ2-7 | TRBV7-3 | ASSLNGHSLGEQY
TRBJ1-5 | TRBV19 | ASSMGRPERQPQH
TRBJ2-5 | TRBV5-1 | ASSLGGGGAETQY
TRBJ2-5 | TRBV4-1 | ASSPLAGRETQY
TRBJ1-1 | TRBV5-1 | ASSEGRGHGGEAF
TRBJ2-7 | TRBV5-1 | ASTRVAGTDEQY
TRBJ2-3 | TRBV7-3 | ASSSWGLLYTQY
TRBJ1-2 | TRBV6-1 | ASSENQGESRYGYT
TRBJ2-2 | TRBV3-1/TRBV3-2 | ASRDTGTGWTGELF
TRBJ2-1 | TRBV5-5 | ASSLVEGATYNEQF
TRBJ2-1 | TRBV5-1 | ASSLGLYNEQF
TRBJ1-3 | TRBV3-1/TRBV3-2 | ASSQPLTGIGNTIY
TRBJ1-5 | TRBV4-1 | ASSQESRNQRPQH
TRBJ1-1 | TRBV5-4 | ASRGGQATEAF
TRBJ1-4 | TRBV7-9 | ASRQGQGSEEKLF
TRBJ1-1 | TRBV18 | ASSPVQGVTEAF
TRBJ2-7 | TRBV5-6 | ASSLLQQGRTYEQY
TRBJ1-1 | TRBV6-2/TRBV6-3 | ASSMGRGSRAEAF
TRBJ2-3 | TRBV3-1/TRBV3-2 | ASKVSGTDTQY
TRBJ2-1 | TRBV11-2 | ASSPLTSGGRNEQF
TRBJ2-3 | TRBV2 | ASRAGITDTQY
TRBJ2-7 | TRBV13 | ASSTSGLHEQY
TRBJ1-1 | TRBV9 | ASSSGTGGRNTEAF
TRBJ1-6 | TRBV4-1 | ASSQGQKSPLH
TRBJ2-5 | TRBV5-5 | ASSLGREETQY
TRBJ2-1 | TRBV4-2 | ASSQEGSGGANEQF
TRBJ1-2 | TRBV29-1 | SVEGGRNYGYT
TRBJ2-1 | TRBV12-5 | ASGTPGTLGLGEQF
TRBJ1-1 | TRBV12-3/TRBV12-4 | ASSLYREGEAF
TRBJ1-1 | TRBV2 | ASRADMVGNTEAF
TRBJ2-2 | TRBV5-1 | ASSLGTRGTGELF
TRBJ2-3 | TRBV6-5 | ASSYSGQGTDTQY
TRBJ2-5 | TRBV11-3 | ASSTGTGGTETQY
TRBJ1-5 | TRBV5-8 | ASSPLRGGNQPQH
TRBJ2-5 | TRBV5-8 | ASSSRTGTETQY
TRBJ2-7 | TRBV6-5 | ASGLGTAAYEQY
TRBJ2-6 | TRBV7-9 | ASSPGLAGGSGANVLT
TRBJ1-1 | TRBV19 | ASSPQGGATEAF
TRBJ1-1 | TRBV4-1 | ASSHQPRGTEAF
TRBJ2-3 | TRBV9 | ASSVREGGGEDTQY
TRBJ1-2 | TRBV30 | AWTPDSLYGYT
TRBJ2-2 | TRBV19 | ASSTSGELF
TRBJ1-2 | TRBV10-3 | AISEQELYGYT
TRBJ2-5 | TRBV6-1 | ASSEGTGGPRETQY